Below are 7 T cell receptor beta chains sequenced from a single sample in a study of blood T cell repertoires in COVID-19. Produced via immunoSEQ multiplex PCR; TCRdb's table is partial and in-frame only. This table has under 150,000 clones, about 86% appearing once. Material for sequencing was peripheral blood. The receptors stem from a woman between 50 and 59 years old who had recovered from COVID-19.

This clone was picked up one time. This sequence joins TRBV6-2 or TRBV6-3 and TRBJ2-7, with TRBD2 identical over 12 bases. Germline lookup yields CDR1 MNHEY and CDR2 SVGEGT. V was clipped by 5 bases and J by 7 bases; unmatched bases: 12. This CDR3 spans 16 amino acids. The CDR3 sequence is CASSTWTSGVSGEQYF. As DNA, the CDR3 is TGTGCCAGCAGTACCTGGACTAGCGGGGTCTCCGGTGAGCAGTACTTC.

The chain is built from TRBV4-3 and TRBJ1-2; 8 bases line up with TRBD1. V lost 5 bases, J lost 5 bases, and 4 bases stayed unmatched. The germline CDR1 and CDR2 sequences are LGHNA and YSLEER. The CDR3 loop spans 13 amino acids. The CDR3 loop is CASSARTGYGYTF. DNA of the CDR3: TGCGCCAGCAGCGCCCGGACAGGGTATGGCTACACCTTC.

The rearrangement links TRBV11-2 to TRBJ2-7; 9 bases are shared with TRBD1. The CDR3 consists of 15 residues. The germline gives CDR1 SGHAT, CDR2 FQNNGV. With 1 base clipped from V and 6 bases from J, the junction kept 7 bases outside the gene matches. CDR3 DNA: TGTGCCAGCAGCTTAGGACAGGGGGGAATCTCCGAGCAGTACTTC. It is translated as CASSLGQGGISEQYF.

The V call is TRBV6-5, the J call TRBJ2-5; 7 positions match TRBD2. The CDR3 runs 15 residues. V lost 6 bases and J lost 5; bases outside the gene matches: 12. Germline-derived CDR1 and CDR2 are MNHEY and SVGAGI. CDR3 in amino acids: CASSNTKTSFETQYF. The CDR3 nucleotides read TGTGCCAGCAGCAATACAAAGACTAGCTTCGAGACCCAGTACTTC.

The chain has TRBV21-1 and TRBJ2-1; the D segment call TRBD2 is taken from the table without a DNA check. TRBV21-1 has pseudogene status. The length of the CDR3 is 15 residues. DNA for the CDR3: TGTGCCAGCAGCTCCCGGGACTGGCGCTACAATGAGCAGTTCTTC. The encoded protein is CASSSRDWRYNEQFF.

V is TRBV12-3 or TRBV12-4 and J is TRBJ2-1, with D possibly matching TRBD2 (6 bases). The V and J ends lost 8 bases and 2 bases respectively, with 10 bases between them. The CDR3 spans 13 residues. The CDR3 DNA reads as TGTGCCAGCTGTGCGGGACCCTACAATGAGCAGTTCTTC. It specifies CASCAGPYNEQFF.

V is TRBV7-2 and J is TRBJ2-2; TRBD2 matches 12 bases. Germline CDR1 reads SGHTA; CDR2 reads FQGNSA. After removal of 1 base from V and 2 bases from J, the junction contained 5 bases not matched to a gene. CDR3 length: 18 amino acids. CDR3 loop: CASSLELAGGLNTGELFF. CDR3 nucleotide sequence: TGTGCCAGCAGCTTAGAACTAGCGGGGGGCTTAAACACCGGGGAGCTGTTTTTT.